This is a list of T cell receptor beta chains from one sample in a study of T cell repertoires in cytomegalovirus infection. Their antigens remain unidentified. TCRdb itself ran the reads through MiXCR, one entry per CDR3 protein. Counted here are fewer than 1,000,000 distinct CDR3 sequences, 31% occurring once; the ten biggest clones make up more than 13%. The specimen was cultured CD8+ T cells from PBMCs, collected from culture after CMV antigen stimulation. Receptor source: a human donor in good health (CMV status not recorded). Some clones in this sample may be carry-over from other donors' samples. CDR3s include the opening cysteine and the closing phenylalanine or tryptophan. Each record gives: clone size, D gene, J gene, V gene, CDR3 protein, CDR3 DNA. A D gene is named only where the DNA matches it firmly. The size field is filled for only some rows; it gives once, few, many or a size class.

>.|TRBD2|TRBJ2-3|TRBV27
CASSLGLAGGLTDTQYF
TGTGCCAGCAGTTTAGGACTAGCGGGGGGTCTCACAGATACGCAGTATTTT
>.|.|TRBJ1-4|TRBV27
CASSFAGLNEKLFF
TGTGCCAGCAGTTTCGCAGGGTTAAATGAAAAACTGTTTTTT
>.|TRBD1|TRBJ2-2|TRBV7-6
CASSTQPGQGPNTGELFF
TGTGCCAGCAGCACACAGCCTGGACAGGGTCCGAACACCGGGGAGCTGTTTTTT
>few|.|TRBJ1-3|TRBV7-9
CASSPYQGSGNTIYF
TGTGCCAGCAGCCCCTACCAGGGATCTGGAAACACCATATATTTT
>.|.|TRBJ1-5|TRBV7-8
CASSSPAYSNQPQHF
TGTGCCAGCAGCTCCCCGGCATATAGCAATCAGCCCCAGCATTTT
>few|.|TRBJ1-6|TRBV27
CASSWGAGETSILHF
TGTGCCAGCAGTTGGGGGGCTGGCGAAACGTCAATCCTCCACTTT
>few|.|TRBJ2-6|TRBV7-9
CASSAPQQRQRLSGANVLTF
TGTGCCAGCAGCGCACCCCAGCAGAGACAACGCCTCTCTGGGGCCAACGTCCTGACTTTC
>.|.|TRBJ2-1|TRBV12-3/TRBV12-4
CASNPQGYNEQFF
TGTGCCAGCAACCCCCAGGGGTACAATGAGCAGTTCTTC
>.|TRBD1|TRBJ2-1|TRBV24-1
CATMGQLGNEQFF
TGTGCCACCATGGGACAGTTAGGGAATGAGCAGTTCTTC
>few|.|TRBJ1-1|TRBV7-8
CASSSRVSGGDTEAFF
TGTGCCAGCAGCTCCCGGGTCTCGGGCGGGGACACTGAAGCTTTCTTT
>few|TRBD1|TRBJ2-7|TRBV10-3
CAIRGTGSREQYF
TGTGCCATCAGGGGGACAGGGTCGAGGGAGCAGTACTTC
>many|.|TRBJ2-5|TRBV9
CASSVGGQETQYF
TGTGCCAGCAGCGTAGGGGGTCAAGAGACCCAGTACTTC
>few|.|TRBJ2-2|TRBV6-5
CASKAPGAGELFF
TGTGCCAGCAAAGCGCCGGGAGCCGGGGAGCTGTTTTTT
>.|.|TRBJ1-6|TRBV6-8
CASGDLSGPLHF
TGTGCCAGCGGGGACCTCTCCGGACCCCTCCACTTT
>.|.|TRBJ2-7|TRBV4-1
CASSHGVRNSYEQYF
TGCGCCAGCAGTCACGGAGTAAGGAACTCCTACGAGCAGTACTTC
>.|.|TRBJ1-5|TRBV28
CASLTDPSGQPQHF
TGTGCCAGCCTGACCGACCCATCGGGTCAGCCCCAGCATTTT
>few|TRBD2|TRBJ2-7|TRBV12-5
CASVTREAGSYEQYF
TGTGCTAGTGTCACCCGGGAGGCAGGCTCCTACGAGCAGTACTTC
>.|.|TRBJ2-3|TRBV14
CASSQDGWTVLSTDTQYF
TGTGCCAGCAGCCAAGATGGGTGGACAGTACTTAGCACAGATACGCAGTATTTT
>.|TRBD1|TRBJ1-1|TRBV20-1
CSAAFRGTEAFF
TGCAGTGCGGCGTTCAGGGGGACTGAAGCTTTCTTT
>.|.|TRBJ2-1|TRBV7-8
CASSTPWDSDNEQFF
TGTGCCAGCAGCACCCCGTGGGACTCAGACAATGAGCAGTTCTTC
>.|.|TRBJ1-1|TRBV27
CASSFAVKGEAFF
TGTGCCAGCAGTTTCGCGGTGAAGGGTGAAGCTTTCTTT
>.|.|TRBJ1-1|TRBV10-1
CASSESGWRESTEAFF
TGCGCCAGCAGTGAGTCGGGATGGCGGGAGAGCACTGAAGCTTTCTTT
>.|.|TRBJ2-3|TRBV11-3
CASSLGQDPRDMQYF
TGTGCCAGCAGCTTAGGACAGGACCCGCGGGATATGCAGTATTTT
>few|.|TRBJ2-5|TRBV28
CASSLAGFEETQYF
TGTGCCAGCAGTTTAGCGGGGTTTGAGGAGACCCAGTACTTC
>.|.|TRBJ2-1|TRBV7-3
CASSTIRGPYNEQFF
TGTGCCAGCAGCACTATCAGGGGACCCTACAATGAGCAGTTCTTC